A selection of T cell receptor beta chains follows, all from one sample in a study of blood T cell repertoires in COVID-19. Clones were sequenced by immunoSEQ multiplex PCR, and TCRdb holds only the in-frame ones, with some missing. Of more than 450,000 clones in the sample, roughly 87% were seen once. The sequencing input was PBMCs or T cells enriched from blood (not recorded which). The receptors here all came from a woman aged 18 to 35 who had recovered from COVID-19. The CDR3 runs from the conserved cysteine through the conserved F or W. Each record gives: J gene, V gene, clone size, D gene, CDR3 protein, CDR3 DNA. The D gene is left open where the match is weak. Clone size is shown for a subset of rows, as once, few, many or a class of expanded clone.

j_gene: TRBJ2-1; v_gene: TRBV24-1; abundance: once; d_gene: NA; CDR3aa: CATGAEGTNEQFF; CDR3nt: TGTGCCACCGGGGCAGAAGGCACTAATGAGCAGTTCTTC
j_gene: TRBJ2-1; v_gene: TRBV6-5; abundance: NA; d_gene: NA; CDR3aa: CASSYSLAYNEQFF; CDR3nt: TGTGCCAGCAGTTACTCCCTAGCTTACAATGAGCAGTTCTTC
j_gene: TRBJ2-5; v_gene: TRBV7-8; abundance: NA; d_gene: NA; CDR3aa: CASSFPLEGRTQYF; CDR3nt: TGTGCCAGCAGCTTTCCTTTGGAGGGGAGGACCCAGTACTTC
j_gene: TRBJ1-5; v_gene: TRBV30; abundance: few; d_gene: TRBD1; CDR3aa: CAWSRTGEGQPQHF; CDR3nt: TGTGCCTGGAGCCGGACAGGGGAGGGTCAGCCCCAGCATTTT
j_gene: TRBJ1-2; v_gene: TRBV4-1; abundance: NA; d_gene: NA; CDR3aa: CASSQDSGNYGYTF; CDR3nt: TGCGCCAGCAGCCAAGATTCGGGAAACTATGGCTACACCTTC
j_gene: TRBJ1-3; v_gene: TRBV9; abundance: NA; d_gene: TRBD1; CDR3aa: CASSRTSDRVVSGNTIYF; CDR3nt: TGTGCCAGCAGCCGGACTTCGGACAGGGTAGTTTCTGGAAACACCATATATTTT
j_gene: TRBJ2-7; v_gene: TRBV5-4; abundance: NA; d_gene: NA; CDR3aa: CASSSPYEQYF; CDR3nt: TGTGCCAGCAGCAGCCCCTACGAGCAGTACTTC
j_gene: TRBJ1-6; v_gene: TRBV5-8; abundance: NA; d_gene: NA; CDR3aa: CASSSRHSPLHF; CDR3nt: TGTGCCAGCAGCTCGAGGCATTCACCCCTCCACTTT
j_gene: TRBJ2-7; v_gene: TRBV3-1/TRBV3-2; abundance: NA; d_gene: TRBD2; CDR3aa: CASSPRGRAPEYEQYF; CDR3nt: TGTGCCAGCAGCCCTCGGGGGAGGGCCCCTGAGTACGAGCAGTACTTC
j_gene: TRBJ1-5; v_gene: TRBV7-8; abundance: NA; d_gene: NA; CDR3aa: CASSTGNPGQPQHF; CDR3nt: TGTGCCAGCAGCACGGGGAACCCGGGGCAGCCCCAGCATTTT
j_gene: TRBJ1-1; v_gene: TRBV30; abundance: once; d_gene: TRBD1; CDR3aa: CAWSLGQGDSRTEAFF; CDR3nt: TGTGCCTGGAGTTTAGGACAGGGAGATAGTAGGACTGAAGCTTTCTTT
j_gene: TRBJ2-7; v_gene: TRBV27; abundance: once; d_gene: NA; CDR3aa: CASSLNRDNLYEQYF; CDR3nt: TGTGCCAGCAGTTTAAACAGGGATAATTTGTACGAGCAGTACTTC
j_gene: TRBJ1-1; v_gene: TRBV11-2; abundance: NA; d_gene: NA; CDR3aa: CASSSGGTEAFF; CDR3nt: TGTGCCAGCAGCTCCGGCGGCACTGAAGCTTTCTTT
j_gene: TRBJ1-2; v_gene: TRBV5-1; abundance: once; d_gene: TRBD1; CDR3aa: CASSPDRPHGYTF; CDR3nt: TGCGCCAGCAGCCCGGACAGGCCCCATGGCTACACCTTC
j_gene: TRBJ2-7; v_gene: TRBV27; abundance: NA; d_gene: NA; CDR3aa: CASRGRGGEQYF; CDR3nt: TGTGCCAGCAGGGGCAGGGGTGGAGAGCAGTACTTC
j_gene: TRBJ2-5; v_gene: TRBV7-2; abundance: NA; d_gene: NA; CDR3aa: CASSPPDSETQYF; CDR3nt: TGTGCCAGCAGCCCGCCTGATAGTGAGACCCAGTACTTC
j_gene: TRBJ1-1; v_gene: TRBV19; abundance: NA; d_gene: NA; CDR3aa: CACHGGFVTEAFF; CDR3nt: TGTGCCTGCCACGGGGGTTTTGTCACTGAAGCTTTCTTT
j_gene: TRBJ1-5; v_gene: TRBV2; abundance: NA; d_gene: TRBD1; CDR3aa: CASTWGQGGNQPQHF; CDR3nt: TGTGCCAGCACTTGGGGACAGGGAGGCAATCAGCCCCAGCATTTT
j_gene: TRBJ1-6; v_gene: TRBV6-5; abundance: NA; d_gene: NA; CDR3aa: CASSYSGGSGSPLHF; CDR3nt: TGTGCCAGCAGTTACTCTGGGGGGAGTGGGTCACCCCTCCACTTT
j_gene: TRBJ2-1; v_gene: TRBV11-1; abundance: NA; d_gene: NA; CDR3aa: CASSLGIERNEQFF; CDR3nt: TGTGCCAGCAGCCTCGGGATAGAGAGAAATGAGCAGTTCTTC
j_gene: TRBJ1-5; v_gene: TRBV28; abundance: few; d_gene: TRBD1; CDR3aa: CATSTGDQPQHF; CDR3nt: TGTGCCACCTCTACAGGGGATCAGCCCCAGCATTTT
j_gene: TRBJ1-5; v_gene: TRBV19; abundance: NA; d_gene: NA; CDR3aa: CASSMGAGTQPQHF; CDR3nt: TGTGCCAGTAGTATGGGGGCAGGGACCCAGCCCCAGCATTTT
j_gene: TRBJ2-3; v_gene: TRBV5-1; abundance: NA; d_gene: TRBD2; CDR3aa: CASSLSTSAGDTQYF; CDR3nt: TGCGCCAGCAGCTTGTCCACTAGCGCAGGAGATACGCAGTATTTT
j_gene: TRBJ1-2; v_gene: TRBV4-1; abundance: NA; d_gene: NA; CDR3aa: CASSQDSQGPWDGYTF; CDR3nt: TGCGCCAGCAGCCAAGATTCCCAGGGCCCGTGGGATGGCTACACCTTC
j_gene: TRBJ2-3; v_gene: TRBV7-2; abundance: NA; d_gene: NA; CDR3aa: CASSLGRVVGTDTQYF; CDR3nt: TGTGCCAGCAGCTTAGGCAGGGTGGTTGGCACAGATACGCAGTATTTT
j_gene: TRBJ2-1; v_gene: TRBV7-9; abundance: NA; d_gene: TRBD1; CDR3aa: CASSIEGTGASYNEQFF; CDR3nt: TGTGCCAGCAGCATCGAAGGGACAGGGGCCTCCTACAATGAGCAGTTCTTC
j_gene: TRBJ1-4; v_gene: TRBV10-2; abundance: once; d_gene: TRBD1; CDR3aa: CATSEYRGYEKLFF; CDR3nt: TGCGCCACCTCTGAGTACAGGGGGTATGAAAAACTGTTTTTT
j_gene: TRBJ1-4; v_gene: TRBV15; abundance: NA; d_gene: TRBD1; CDR3aa: CATSSYRQGSGITNEKLFF; CDR3nt: TGTGCCACCAGCAGTTATCGACAGGGGAGTGGCATAACTAATGAAAAACTGTTTTTT
j_gene: TRBJ2-5; v_gene: TRBV7-2; abundance: NA; d_gene: NA; CDR3aa: CASSSAPGQETQYF; CDR3nt: TGTGCCAGCAGCTCCGCCCCAGGTCAAGAGACCCAGTACTTC
j_gene: TRBJ1-1; v_gene: TRBV28; abundance: NA; d_gene: NA; CDR3aa: CASREDSLNTEAFF; CDR3nt: TGTGCCAGCAGAGAGGACAGTTTGAACACTGAAGCTTTCTTT
j_gene: TRBJ1-3; v_gene: TRBV30; abundance: NA; d_gene: NA; CDR3aa: CAWSSELGNTIYF; CDR3nt: TGTGCCTGGAGCTCCGAGTTGGGCAACACCATATATTTT
j_gene: TRBJ1-1; v_gene: TRBV5-6; abundance: NA; d_gene: TRBD1; CDR3aa: CASSFRTGMNTEAFF; CDR3nt: TGTGCCAGCAGCTTTCGGACAGGGATGAACACTGAAGCTTTCTTT
j_gene: TRBJ1-2; v_gene: TRBV5-6; abundance: NA; d_gene: NA; CDR3aa: CASSPDTSYGYTF; CDR3nt: TGTGCCAGCAGCCCGGACACCTCCTATGGCTACACCTTC
j_gene: TRBJ1-1; v_gene: TRBV4-1; abundance: NA; d_gene: TRBD1; CDR3aa: CASSDRGRDTEAFF; CDR3nt: TGCGCCAGCAGTGACAGGGGGAGGGACACTGAAGCTTTCTTT
j_gene: TRBJ2-5; v_gene: TRBV19; abundance: NA; d_gene: TRBD2; CDR3aa: CASSARGGGEETQYF; CDR3nt: TGTGCCAGTAGTGCCCGGGGCGGGGGGGAAGAGACCCAGTACTTC
j_gene: TRBJ1-1; v_gene: TRBV28; abundance: NA; d_gene: NA; CDR3aa: CASSSRAGRINTEAFF; CDR3nt: TGTGCCAGCAGCTCCCGAGCCGGGAGGATTAACACTGAAGCTTTCTTT
j_gene: TRBJ2-3; v_gene: TRBV10-3; abundance: NA; d_gene: NA; CDR3aa: CATAGLGAGDTQYF; CDR3nt: TGTGCCACGGCGGGTCTGGGGGCAGGAGATACGCAGTATTTT
j_gene: TRBJ2-1; v_gene: TRBV7-9; abundance: NA; d_gene: TRBD1; CDR3aa: CASSLAFVDRVYNEQFF; CDR3nt: TGTGCCAGCAGCTTAGCGTTTGTGGACAGGGTTTACAATGAGCAGTTCTTC
j_gene: TRBJ1-2; v_gene: TRBV5-6; abundance: NA; d_gene: NA; CDR3aa: CASSPTGNYGYTF; CDR3nt: TGTGCCAGCAGCCCTACAGGGAACTATGGCTACACCTTC
j_gene: TRBJ1-2; v_gene: TRBV2; abundance: NA; d_gene: TRBD1; CDR3aa: CASRRQGFGYGYTF; CDR3nt: TGTGCCAGCAGGAGACAGGGCTTCGGCTATGGCTACACCTTC
j_gene: TRBJ2-5; v_gene: TRBV7-2; abundance: once; d_gene: TRBD1; CDR3aa: CASSFDREETQYF; CDR3nt: TGTGCCAGCAGCTTTGACAGGGAAGAGACCCAGTACTTC
j_gene: TRBJ1-2; v_gene: TRBV6-5; abundance: NA; d_gene: NA; CDR3aa: CASLDSLYYGYTF; CDR3nt: TGTGCCAGCCTTGACTCCCTTTACTATGGCTACACCTTC
j_gene: TRBJ1-1; v_gene: TRBV19; abundance: NA; d_gene: NA; CDR3aa: CASSRDSLNTEAFF; CDR3nt: TGTGCCAGTAGCAGGGACTCCTTGAACACTGAAGCTTTCTTT
j_gene: TRBJ2-7; v_gene: TRBV5-1; abundance: NA; d_gene: NA; CDR3aa: CASSSPGYSSEQYF; CDR3nt: TGCGCCAGCAGCTCGCCAGGTTACTCCAGCGAGCAGTACTTC
j_gene: TRBJ1-1; v_gene: TRBV18; abundance: NA; d_gene: NA; CDR3aa: CASSPQEANTEAFF; CDR3nt: TGTGCCAGCTCACCACAGGAGGCAAACACTGAAGCTTTCTTT
j_gene: TRBJ1-4; v_gene: TRBV6-4; abundance: NA; d_gene: NA; CDR3aa: CARATGNEKLFF; CDR3nt: TGTGCCAGAGCGACGGGGAATGAAAAACTGTTTTTT
j_gene: TRBJ1-1; v_gene: TRBV2; abundance: NA; d_gene: TRBD1; CDR3aa: CASSSGTGAFEAFF; CDR3nt: TGTGCCAGCAGTTCCGGGACAGGGGCGTTTGAAGCTTTCTTT
j_gene: TRBJ2-7; v_gene: TRBV5-1; abundance: few; d_gene: TRBD1; CDR3aa: CASSSTGFYEQYF; CDR3nt: TGCGCCAGCAGTTCGACAGGGTTCTACGAGCAGTACTTC
j_gene: TRBJ1-4; v_gene: TRBV6-5; abundance: NA; d_gene: NA; CDR3aa: CASSPSRWEKLFF; CDR3nt: TGTGCCAGCAGTCCCAGTCGATGGGAAAAACTGTTTTTT
j_gene: TRBJ1-2; v_gene: TRBV6-5; abundance: NA; d_gene: TRBD1; CDR3aa: CASSLGQDLGYTF; CDR3nt: TGTGCCAGCAGTTTAGGACAGGACTTAGGCTACACCTTC
j_gene: TRBJ2-3; v_gene: TRBV12-3/TRBV12-4; abundance: NA; d_gene: NA; CDR3aa: CASSLGPEDTQYF; CDR3nt: TGTGCCAGCAGTTTAGGGCCCGAAGATACGCAGTATTTT
j_gene: TRBJ1-4; v_gene: TRBV7-9; abundance: NA; d_gene: TRBD1; CDR3aa: CASSSRDRGEKLFF; CDR3nt: TGTGCCAGCAGCTCTAGGGACAGGGGTGAAAAACTGTTTTTT
j_gene: TRBJ1-1; v_gene: TRBV30; abundance: once; d_gene: NA; CDR3aa: CAWSVEDTEAFF; CDR3nt: TGTGCCTGGAGTGTAGAGGACACTGAAGCTTTCTTT